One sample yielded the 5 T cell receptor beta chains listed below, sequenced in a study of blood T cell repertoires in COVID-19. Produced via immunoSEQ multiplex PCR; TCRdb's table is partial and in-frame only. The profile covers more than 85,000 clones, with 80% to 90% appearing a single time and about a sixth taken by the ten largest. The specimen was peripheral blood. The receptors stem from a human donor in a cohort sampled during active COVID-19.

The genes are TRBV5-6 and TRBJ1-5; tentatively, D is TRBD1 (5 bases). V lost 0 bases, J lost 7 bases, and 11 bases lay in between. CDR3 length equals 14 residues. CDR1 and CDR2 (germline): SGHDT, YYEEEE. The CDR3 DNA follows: TGTGCCAGCAGCTTGGAAGGGGTCGGGCAGCCCCAGCATTTT. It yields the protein CASSLEGVGQPQHF.

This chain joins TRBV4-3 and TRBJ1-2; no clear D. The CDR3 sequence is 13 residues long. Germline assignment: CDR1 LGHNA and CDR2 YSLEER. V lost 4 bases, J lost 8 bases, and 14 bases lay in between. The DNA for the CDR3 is TGCGCCAGCAGCCCCGGCCCCAGCGGCGGCTACACCTTC. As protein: CASSPGPSGGYTF.

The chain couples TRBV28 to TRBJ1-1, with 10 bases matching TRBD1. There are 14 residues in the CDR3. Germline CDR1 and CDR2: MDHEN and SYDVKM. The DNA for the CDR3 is TGTGGCGCCTCGGACAGGGGGAGGAACACTGAAGCTTTCTTT. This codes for CGASDRGRNTEAFF.

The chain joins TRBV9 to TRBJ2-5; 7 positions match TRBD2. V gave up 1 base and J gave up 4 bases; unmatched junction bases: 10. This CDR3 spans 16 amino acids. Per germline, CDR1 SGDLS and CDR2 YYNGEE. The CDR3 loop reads CASSVSWGGTLETQYF. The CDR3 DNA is TGTGCCAGCAGCGTATCGTGGGGGGGGACTTTAGAGACCCAGTACTTC.

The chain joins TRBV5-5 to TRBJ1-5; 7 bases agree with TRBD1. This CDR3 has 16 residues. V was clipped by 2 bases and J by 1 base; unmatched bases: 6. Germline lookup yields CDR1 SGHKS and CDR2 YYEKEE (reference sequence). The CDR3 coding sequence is TGTGCCAGCAGCTTTGACAGGGTTATAAGCAATCAGCCCCAGCATTTT. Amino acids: CASSFDRVISNQPQHF.